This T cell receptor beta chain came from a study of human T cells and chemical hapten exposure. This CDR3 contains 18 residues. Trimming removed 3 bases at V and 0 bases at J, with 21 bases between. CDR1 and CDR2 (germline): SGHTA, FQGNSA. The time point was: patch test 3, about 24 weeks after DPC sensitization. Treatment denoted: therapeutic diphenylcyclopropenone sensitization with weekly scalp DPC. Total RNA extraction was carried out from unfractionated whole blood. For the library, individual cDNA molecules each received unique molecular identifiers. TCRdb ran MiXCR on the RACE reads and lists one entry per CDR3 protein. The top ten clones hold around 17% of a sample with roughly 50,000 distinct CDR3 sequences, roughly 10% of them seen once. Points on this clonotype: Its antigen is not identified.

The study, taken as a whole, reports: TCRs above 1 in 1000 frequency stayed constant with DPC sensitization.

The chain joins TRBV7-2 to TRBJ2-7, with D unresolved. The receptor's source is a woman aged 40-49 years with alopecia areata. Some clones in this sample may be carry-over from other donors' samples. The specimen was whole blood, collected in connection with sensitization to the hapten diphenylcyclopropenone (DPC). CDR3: CASSFTRVTTSASYEQYF. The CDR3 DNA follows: TGTGCCAGCAGCTTTACTCGGGTCACAACGTCGGCCTCCTACGAGCAGTACTTC.